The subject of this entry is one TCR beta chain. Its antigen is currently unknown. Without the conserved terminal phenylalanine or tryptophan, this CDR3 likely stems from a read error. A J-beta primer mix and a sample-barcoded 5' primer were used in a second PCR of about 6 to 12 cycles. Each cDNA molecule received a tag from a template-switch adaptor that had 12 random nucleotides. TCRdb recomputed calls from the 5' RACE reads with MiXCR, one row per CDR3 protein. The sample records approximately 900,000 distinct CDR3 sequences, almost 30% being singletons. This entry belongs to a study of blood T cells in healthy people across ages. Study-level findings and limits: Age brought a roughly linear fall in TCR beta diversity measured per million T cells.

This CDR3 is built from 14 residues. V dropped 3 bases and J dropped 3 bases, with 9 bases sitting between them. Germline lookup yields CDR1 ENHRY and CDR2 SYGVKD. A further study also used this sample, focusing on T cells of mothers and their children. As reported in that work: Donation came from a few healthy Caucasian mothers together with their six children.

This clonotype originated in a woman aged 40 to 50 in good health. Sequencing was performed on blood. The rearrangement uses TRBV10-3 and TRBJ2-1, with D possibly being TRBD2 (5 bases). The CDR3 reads CAISDEGFYNEQFV. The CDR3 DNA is TGTGCCATCAGTGACGAGGGTTTCTACAATGAGCAGTTCGTC.